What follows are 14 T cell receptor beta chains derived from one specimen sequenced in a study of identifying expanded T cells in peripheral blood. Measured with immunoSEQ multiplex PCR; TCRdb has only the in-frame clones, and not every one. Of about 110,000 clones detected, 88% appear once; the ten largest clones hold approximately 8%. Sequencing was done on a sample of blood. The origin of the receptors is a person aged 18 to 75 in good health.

The CDR3: CASSLDPTGTNEKLFF. The CDR3, as DNA: TGTGCCAGCAGCTTAGACCCGACAGGAACGAATGAAAAACTGTTTTTT. The chain recombines TRBV7-2 with TRBJ1-4, with a weak D call TRBD1 (6 bases). Germline V lookup: CDR1 SGHTA, CDR2 FQGNSA. V lost 1 base and J lost 5, with 14 bases in between. The CDR3 loop spans 16 amino acids.

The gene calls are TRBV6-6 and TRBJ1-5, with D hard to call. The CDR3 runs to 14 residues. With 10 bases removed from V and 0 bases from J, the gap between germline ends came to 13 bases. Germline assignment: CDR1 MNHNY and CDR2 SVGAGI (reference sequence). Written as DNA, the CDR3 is TGTGCCACCCGGGCGCCCAATAGCAATCAGCCCCAGCATTTT. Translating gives CATRAPNSNQPQHF.

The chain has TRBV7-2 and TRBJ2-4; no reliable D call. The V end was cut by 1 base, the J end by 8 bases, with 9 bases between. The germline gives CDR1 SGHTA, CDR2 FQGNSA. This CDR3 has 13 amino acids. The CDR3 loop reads CASSLGGPDIQYF. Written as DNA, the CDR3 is TGTGCCAGCAGCTTAGGGGGTCCAGACATTCAGTACTTC.

CDR3 nucleotides: TGTGCCAGCAGCTTAGGACCCTGGACAGGGGAGCAGTACTTC. Its protein product is CASSLGPWTGEQYF. V gene TRBV7-8 combines with J gene TRBJ2-7; 8 positions agree with TRBD1. The CDR3 totals 14 residues. J was trimmed by 7 bases and V by 1 base; bases with no gene match: 6. CDR1 and CDR2 (germline): SGHVS, FQNEAQ.

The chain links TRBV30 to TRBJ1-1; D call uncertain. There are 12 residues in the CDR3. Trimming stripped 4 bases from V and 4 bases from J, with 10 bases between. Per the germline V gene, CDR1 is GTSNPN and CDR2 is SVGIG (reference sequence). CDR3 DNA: TGTGCCTGGACAGGACTTGGCACTGAAGCTTTCTTT. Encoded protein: CAWTGLGTEAFF.

CDR3 in amino acids: CASSLDSSGNTIYF. The CDR3 DNA reads as TGTGCCAGCAGCTTAGACAGTTCTGGAAACACCATATATTTT. The rearrangement links TRBV7-2 to TRBJ1-3; no clear D gene. In germline, CDR1 is SGHTA, CDR2 FQGNSA. V was pared by 1 base and J by 1 base, with 5 bases between. There are 14 residues in the CDR3.

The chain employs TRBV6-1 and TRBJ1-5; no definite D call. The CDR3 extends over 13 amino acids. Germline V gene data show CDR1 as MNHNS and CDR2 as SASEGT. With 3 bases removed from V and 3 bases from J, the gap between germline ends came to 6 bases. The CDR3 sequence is CASSENTNQPQHF. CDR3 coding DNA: TGTGCCAGCAGTGAGAACACCAATCAGCCCCAGCATTTT.

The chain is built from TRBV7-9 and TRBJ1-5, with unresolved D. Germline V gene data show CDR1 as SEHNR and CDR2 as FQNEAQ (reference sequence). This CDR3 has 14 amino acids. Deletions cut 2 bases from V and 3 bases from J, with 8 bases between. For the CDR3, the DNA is TGTGCCAGCAGCTTAAGTGGAGACAATCAGCCCCAGCATTTT. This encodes CASSLSGDNQPQHF. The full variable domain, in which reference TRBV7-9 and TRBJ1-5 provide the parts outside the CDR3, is DTGVSQNPRHKITKRGQNVTFRCDPISEHNRLYWYRQTLGQGPEFLTYFQNEAQLEKSRLLSDRFSAERPKGSFSTLEIQRTEQGDSAMYLCASSLSGDNQPQHFGDGTRLSIL.

The CDR3 here is CSVDLGQGEKLFF. CDR3 bases: TGCAGCGTTGACCTCGGACAGGGGGAAAAACTGTTTTTT. The V gene is TRBV29-1, the J gene TRBJ1-4; 9 bases match TRBD1. J was trimmed by 8 bases and V by 3 bases; bases with no gene match: 4. The CDR3 consists of 13 residues. Germline V gives CDR1 SQVTM, CDR2 ANQGSEA.

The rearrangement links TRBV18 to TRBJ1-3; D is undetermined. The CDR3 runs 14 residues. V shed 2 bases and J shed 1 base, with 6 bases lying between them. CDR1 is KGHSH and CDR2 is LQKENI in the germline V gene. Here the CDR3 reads CASSPSGSGNTIYF. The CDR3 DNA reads TGTGCCAGCTCACCATCCGGGTCTGGAAACACCATATATTTT.

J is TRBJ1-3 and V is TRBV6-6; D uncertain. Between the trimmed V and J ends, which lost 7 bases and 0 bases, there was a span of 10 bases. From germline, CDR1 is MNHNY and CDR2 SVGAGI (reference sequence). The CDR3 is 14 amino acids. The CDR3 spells CASKGTNSGNTIYF. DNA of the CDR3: TGTGCCAGCAAAGGCACGAACTCTGGAAACACCATATATTTT.

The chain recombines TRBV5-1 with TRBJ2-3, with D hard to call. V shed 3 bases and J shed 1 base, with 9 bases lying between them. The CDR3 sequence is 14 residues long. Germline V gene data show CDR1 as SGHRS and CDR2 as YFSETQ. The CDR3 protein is CASSSRTGTDTQYF. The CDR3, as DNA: TGCGCCAGCAGCTCAAGGACCGGCACAGATACGCAGTATTTT.

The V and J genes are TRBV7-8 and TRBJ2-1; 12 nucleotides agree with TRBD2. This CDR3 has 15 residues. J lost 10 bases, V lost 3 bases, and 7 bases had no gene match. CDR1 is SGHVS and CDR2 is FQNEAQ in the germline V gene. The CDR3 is CASSFQLAGGREQFF. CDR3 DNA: TGTGCCAGCAGCTTCCAACTAGCGGGGGGCCGGGAGCAGTTCTTC.

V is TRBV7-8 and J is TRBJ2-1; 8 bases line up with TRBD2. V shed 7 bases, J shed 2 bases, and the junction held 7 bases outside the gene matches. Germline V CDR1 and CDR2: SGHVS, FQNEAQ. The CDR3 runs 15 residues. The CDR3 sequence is CASILSGRTYNEQFF. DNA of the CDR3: TGTGCCAGCATCCTAAGCGGGAGAACCTACAATGAGCAGTTCTTC.